The 5 T cell receptor beta chains below all came from one sample that was sequenced in a study of type 1 regulatory T cells. TCRdb fed the reads into MiXCR, producing one record per CDR3 protein. The profile shows 75,000 to 100,000 distinct CDR3 sequences, roughly 31% of them singletons. The sample was CD4+ T cells, either the whole sample or a sorted fraction (not recorded which). These receptors were collected from a human donor in good health.

The chain links TRBV29-1 to TRBJ2-1; D is possibly TRBD2 (6 bases). With 4 bases removed from V and 8 bases from J, the gap between germline ends came to 15 bases. CDR3 length equals 13 residues. Germline V gene lookup returns CDR1 SQVTM and CDR2 ANQGSEA. CDR3 sequence: CSVAGGNWDEQFF. The CDR3 region has the DNA TGCAGCGTTGCCGGGGGTAATTGGGATGAGCAGTTCTTC.

This clonotype turned up a few times. The V and J genes are TRBV18 and TRBJ1-4; 10 nucleotides agree with TRBD1. This CDR3 contains 18 residues. Trimming took 3 bases from V and 8 from J; bases not matched to a gene: 15. In germline, CDR1 is KGHSH, CDR2 LQKENI. CDR3 sequence (DNA): TGTGCCAGCTCACCTCCCGGGACAGGGGAAGGATTGGGAGAAAAACTGTTTTTT. The encoded protein is CASSPPGTGEGLGEKLFF.

This clonotype was detected once. Here the CDR3 DNA reads TGTGCCAGCACCATACGACTAGCGGGAGTGGAGACCCAGTACTTC. Protein: CASTIRLAGVETQYF. The chain links TRBV11-2 to TRBJ2-5; TRBD2 matches at 12 bases. This CDR3 is built from 15 residues. Trimming cost V 7 bases and J 5 bases; bases outside gene matches: 8. CDR1 is SGHAT, CDR2 FQNNGV, per germline. The full variable domain, completed using reference TRBV11-2 and TRBJ2-5, is EAGVAQSPRYKIIEKRQSVAFWCNPISGHATLYWYQQILGQGPKLLIQFQNNGVVDDSQLPKDRFSAERLKGVDSTLKIQPAKLEDSAVYLCASTIRLAGVETQYFGPGTRLLVL.

This clonotype was detected a few times. The rearrangement uses TRBV28 and TRBJ2-7; no clear D gene. The V and J ends lost 3 bases and 1 base respectively, with 7 bases between them. Per the germline V gene, CDR1 is MDHEN and CDR2 is SYDVKM. The CDR3 extends over 13 amino acids. The CDR3 region is CASSFPPSYEQYF. The CDR3 region has the DNA TGTGCCAGCAGTTTTCCCCCGTCCTACGAGCAGTACTTC.

This clonotype was picked up a small number of times. This chain uses TRBV5-6 with TRBJ1-5; 8 bases align to TRBD1. The CDR3 sequence is 14 residues long. The V and J ends lost 0 bases and 6 bases, in that order; junction bases with no gene match: 2. CDR1 SGHDT and CDR2 YYEEEE come from the germline V gene. The CDR3 spells CASSLAGGFQPQHF. CDR3 DNA sequence: TGTGCCAGCAGCTTGGCAGGGGGCTTTCAGCCCCAGCATTTT. The variable domain in full, completed from reference TRBV5-6 and TRBJ1-5, reads DAGVTQSPTHLIKTRGQQVTLRCSPKSGHDTVSWYQQALGQGPQFIFQYYEEEERQRGNFPDRFSGHQFPNYSSELNVNALLLGDSALYLCASSLAGGFQPQHFGDGTRLSIL.